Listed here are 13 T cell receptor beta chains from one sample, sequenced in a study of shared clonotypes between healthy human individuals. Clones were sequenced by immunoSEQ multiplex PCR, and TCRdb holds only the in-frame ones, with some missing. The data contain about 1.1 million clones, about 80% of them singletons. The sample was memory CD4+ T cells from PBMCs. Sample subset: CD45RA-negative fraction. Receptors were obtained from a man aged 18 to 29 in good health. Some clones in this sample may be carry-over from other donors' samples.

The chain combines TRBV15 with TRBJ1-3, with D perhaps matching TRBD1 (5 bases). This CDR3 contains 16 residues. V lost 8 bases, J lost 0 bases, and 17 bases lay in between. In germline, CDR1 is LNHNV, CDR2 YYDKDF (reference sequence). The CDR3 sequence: CATSLSPGLSGNTIYF. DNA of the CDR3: TGTGCCACCTCCCTCTCCCCGGGACTCTCTGGAAACACCATATATTTT.

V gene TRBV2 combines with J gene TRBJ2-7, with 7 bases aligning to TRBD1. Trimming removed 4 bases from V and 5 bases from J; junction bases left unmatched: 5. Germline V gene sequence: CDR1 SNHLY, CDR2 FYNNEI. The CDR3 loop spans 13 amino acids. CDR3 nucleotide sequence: TGTGCCAGCAGTGGACAGGGAACCCACGAGCAGTACTTC. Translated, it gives CASSGQGTHEQYF.

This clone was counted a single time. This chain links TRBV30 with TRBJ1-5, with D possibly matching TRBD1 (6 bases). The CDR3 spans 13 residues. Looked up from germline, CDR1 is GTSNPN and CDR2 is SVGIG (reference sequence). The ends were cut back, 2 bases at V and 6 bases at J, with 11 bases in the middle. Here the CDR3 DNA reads TGTGCCTGGAGTTCAGGGGTCGGTCAGCCCCAGCATTTT. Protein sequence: CAWSSGVGQPQHF. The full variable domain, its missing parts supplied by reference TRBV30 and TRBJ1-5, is SQTIHQWPATLVQPVGSPLSLECTVEGTSNPNLYWYRQAAGRGLQLLFYSVGIGQISSEVPQNLSASRPQDRQFILSSKKLLLSDSGFYLCAWSSGVGQPQHFGDGTRLSIL.

Here the CDR3 DNA reads TGTGCCAGCAGTCTTCCGGCATACAATGAGCAGTTCTTC. As protein: CASSLPAYNEQFF. The rearrangement links TRBV6-6 to TRBJ2-1; no definite D call. The ends were cut back, 5 bases at V and 4 bases at J, with 9 bases in the middle. The CDR3 is made up of 13 amino acids. The germline gives CDR1 MNHNY, CDR2 SVGAGI (reference sequence).

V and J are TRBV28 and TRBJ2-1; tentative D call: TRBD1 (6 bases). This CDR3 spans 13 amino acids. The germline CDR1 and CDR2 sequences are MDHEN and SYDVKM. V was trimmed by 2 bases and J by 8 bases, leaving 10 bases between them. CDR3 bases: TGTGCCAGCAGTTTACCACAGGGCCATGAGCAGTTCTTC. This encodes CASSLPQGHEQFF.

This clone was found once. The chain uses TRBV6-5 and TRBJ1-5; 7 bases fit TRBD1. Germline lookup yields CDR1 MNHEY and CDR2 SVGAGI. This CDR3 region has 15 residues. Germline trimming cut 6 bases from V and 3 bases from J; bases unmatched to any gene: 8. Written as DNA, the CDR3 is TGTGCCAGCAGCCCCAGAGGGGGCAACAATCAGCCCCAGCATTTT. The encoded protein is CASSPRGGNNQPQHF.

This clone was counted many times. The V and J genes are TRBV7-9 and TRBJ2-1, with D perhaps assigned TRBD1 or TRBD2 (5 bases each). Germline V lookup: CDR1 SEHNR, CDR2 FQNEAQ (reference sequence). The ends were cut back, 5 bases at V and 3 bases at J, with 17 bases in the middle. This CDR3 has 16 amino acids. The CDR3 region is CASSPGRSAIYNEQFF. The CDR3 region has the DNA TGTGCCAGCAGCCCGGGGCGATCGGCCATCTACAATGAGCAGTTCTTC.

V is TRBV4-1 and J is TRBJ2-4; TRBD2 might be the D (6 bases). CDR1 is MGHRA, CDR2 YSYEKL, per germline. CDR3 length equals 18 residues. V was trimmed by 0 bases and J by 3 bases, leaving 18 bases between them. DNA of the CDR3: TGCGCCAGCAGCCAAGATGTGGAGGGAGACGTAAGCAAAAACATTCAGTACTTC. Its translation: CASSQDVEGDVSKNIQYF.

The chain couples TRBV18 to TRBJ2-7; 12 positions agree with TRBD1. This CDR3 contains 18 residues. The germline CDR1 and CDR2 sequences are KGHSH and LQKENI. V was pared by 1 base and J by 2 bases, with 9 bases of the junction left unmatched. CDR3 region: CASSPHSVGQGAAYEQYF. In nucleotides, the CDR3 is TGTGCCAGCTCACCACACTCCGTGGGACAGGGGGCGGCCTACGAGCAGTACTTC.

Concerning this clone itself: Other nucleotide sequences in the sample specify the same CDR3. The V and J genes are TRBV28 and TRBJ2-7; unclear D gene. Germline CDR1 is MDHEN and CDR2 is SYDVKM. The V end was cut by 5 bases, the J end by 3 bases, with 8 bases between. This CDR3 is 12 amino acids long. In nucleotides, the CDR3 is TGTGCCAGCAGTACCCCAGGCTACGAGCAGTACTTC. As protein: CASSTPGYEQYF.

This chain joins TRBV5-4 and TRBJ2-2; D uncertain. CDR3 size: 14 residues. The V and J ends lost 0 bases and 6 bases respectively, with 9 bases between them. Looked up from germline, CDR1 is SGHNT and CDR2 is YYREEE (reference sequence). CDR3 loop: CASSLVTSPGELFF. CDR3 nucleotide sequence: TGTGCCAGCAGCTTGGTTACTTCTCCCGGGGAGCTGTTTTTT.

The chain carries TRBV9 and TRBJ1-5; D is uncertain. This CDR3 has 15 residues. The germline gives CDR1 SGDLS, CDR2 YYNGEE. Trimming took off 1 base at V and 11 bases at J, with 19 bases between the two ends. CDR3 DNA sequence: TGTGCCAGCAGCGTACGGGGTAGGGTATACGTGTCCCAGCATTTT. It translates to CASSVRGRVYVSQHF.

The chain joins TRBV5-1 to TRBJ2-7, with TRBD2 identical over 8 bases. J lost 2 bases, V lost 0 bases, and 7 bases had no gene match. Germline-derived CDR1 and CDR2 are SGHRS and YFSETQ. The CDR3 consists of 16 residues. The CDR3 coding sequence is TGCGCCAGCAGCTTGGGGGCTAGCGGGCTAACCTACGAGCAGTACTTC. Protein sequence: CASSLGASGLTYEQYF.